Following are 6 T cell receptor beta chains from one sample sequenced in a study of technical replicates of blood from a handful of donors. Sequenced by immunoSEQ multiplex PCR; TCRdb stores in-frame clones only, minus some. The table lists around 70,000 clones, less than 98% of them singletons. The specimen sequenced was T cells isolated from PBMCs. These receptor sequences come from a human donor in good health.

This chain uses TRBV28 with TRBJ1-5, with 11 bases fitting TRBD1. V gave up 2 bases and J gave up 11 bases; unmatched junction bases: 5. This CDR3 contains 14 residues. Germline loops: CDR1 MDHEN, CDR2 SYDVKM. The CDR3 is CASSLGLGQGAQHF. The CDR3 DNA is TGTGCCAGCAGTTTAGGTCTGGGACAGGGGGCCCAGCATTTT.

The chain carries TRBV10-3 and TRBJ2-4, with 7 nucleotides matching TRBD1. This CDR3 contains 13 residues. Germline lookup yields CDR1 ENHRY and CDR2 SYGVKD. The V segment lost 0 bases and the J segment 7 bases; nucleotides outside the gene matches: 0. The CDR3 nucleotides read TGTGCCATCAGTGAGTCGACAGGGAACATTCAGTACTTC. It specifies CAISESTGNIQYF.

The chain couples TRBV7-9 to TRBJ1-5; 9 bases are shared with TRBD1. Germline lookup yields CDR1 SEHNR and CDR2 FQNEAQ (reference sequence). CDR3 length: 16 amino acids. J gave up 4 bases and V 3 bases, and 7 bases lay outside the gene matches. CDR3 in amino acids: CASSFRGTGSNQPQHF. CDR3 bases: TGTGCCAGCAGCTTCAGAGGGACAGGGTCAAATCAGCCCCAGCATTTT.

The rearrangement uses TRBV5-6 and TRBJ1-5; the D gene is possibly TRBD1 (6 bases). Germline lookup yields CDR1 SGHDT and CDR2 YYEEEE. The CDR3 totals 14 residues. Trimming left V 4 bases short and J 9 bases short, with 17 bases between. In DNA form, the CDR3 reads TGTGCCAGCAGCCATAGACAGGACGTAGGGCCCCAGCATTTT. This encodes CASSHRQDVGPQHF.

This rearrangement joins TRBV9 to TRBJ2-1; 11 bases align to TRBD2. The germline gives CDR1 SGDLS, CDR2 YYNGEE. The junction had 14 bases not matched to a gene; V was cut back by 0 bases and J by 12 bases. There are 17 residues in the CDR3. The CDR3: CASSVGPELAGGRGQFF. The CDR3 region has the DNA TGTGCCAGCAGCGTAGGCCCTGAGCTAGCGGGAGGTCGGGGGCAGTTCTTC.

The chain uses TRBV9 and TRBJ2-3; 9 bases are a match to TRBD2. CDR3 length: 16 residues. Germline V gene data show CDR1 as SGDLS and CDR2 as YYNGEE. V was pared by 4 bases and J by 4 bases, with 10 bases of the junction left unmatched. DNA for the CDR3: TGTGCCAGCAGCTTAGCGGGAGTAGAATTGCCAGATACGCAGTATTTT. Protein sequence: CASSLAGVELPDTQYF.